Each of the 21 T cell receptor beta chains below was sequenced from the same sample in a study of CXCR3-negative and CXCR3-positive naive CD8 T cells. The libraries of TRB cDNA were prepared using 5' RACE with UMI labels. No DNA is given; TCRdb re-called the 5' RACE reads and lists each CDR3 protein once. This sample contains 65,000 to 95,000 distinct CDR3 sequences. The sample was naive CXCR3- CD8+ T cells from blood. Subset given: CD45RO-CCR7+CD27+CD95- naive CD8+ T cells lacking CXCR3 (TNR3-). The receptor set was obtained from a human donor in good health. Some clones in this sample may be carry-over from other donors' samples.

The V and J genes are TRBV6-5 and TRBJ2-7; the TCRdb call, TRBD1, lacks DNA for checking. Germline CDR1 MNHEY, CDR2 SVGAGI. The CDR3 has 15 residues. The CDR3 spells CASSYLQGDGYEQYF.

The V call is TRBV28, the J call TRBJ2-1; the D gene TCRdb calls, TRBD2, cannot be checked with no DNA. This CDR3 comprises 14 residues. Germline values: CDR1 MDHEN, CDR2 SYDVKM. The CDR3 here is CASSPWAANNEQFF.

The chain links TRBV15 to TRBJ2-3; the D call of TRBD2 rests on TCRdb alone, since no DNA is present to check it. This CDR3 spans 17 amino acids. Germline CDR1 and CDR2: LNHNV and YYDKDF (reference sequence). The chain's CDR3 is CATSRLPGTHGTDTQYF.

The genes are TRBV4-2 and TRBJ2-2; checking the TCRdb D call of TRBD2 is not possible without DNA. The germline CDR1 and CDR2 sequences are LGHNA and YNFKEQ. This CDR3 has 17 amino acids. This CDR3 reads CASSPEAGLANTGELFF.

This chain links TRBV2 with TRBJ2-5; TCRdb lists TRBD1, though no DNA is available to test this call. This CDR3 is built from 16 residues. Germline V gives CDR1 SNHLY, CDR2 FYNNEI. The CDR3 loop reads CASRGRGPRPQETQYF.

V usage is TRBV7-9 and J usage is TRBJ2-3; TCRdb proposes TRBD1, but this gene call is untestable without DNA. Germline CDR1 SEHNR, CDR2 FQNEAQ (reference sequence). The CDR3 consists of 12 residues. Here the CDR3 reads CASSGRQGTQYF.

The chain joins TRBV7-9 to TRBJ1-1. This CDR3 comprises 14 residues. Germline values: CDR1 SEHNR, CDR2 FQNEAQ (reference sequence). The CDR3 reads CASTIETMNTEAFF.

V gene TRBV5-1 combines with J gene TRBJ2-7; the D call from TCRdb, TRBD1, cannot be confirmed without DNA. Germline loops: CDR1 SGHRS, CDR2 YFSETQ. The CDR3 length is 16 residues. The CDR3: CASSGGAGALSYEQYF.

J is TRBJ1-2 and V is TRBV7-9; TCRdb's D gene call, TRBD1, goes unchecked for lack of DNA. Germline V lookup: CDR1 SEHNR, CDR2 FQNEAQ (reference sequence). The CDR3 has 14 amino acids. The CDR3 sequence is CASSLGSGQNGYTF.

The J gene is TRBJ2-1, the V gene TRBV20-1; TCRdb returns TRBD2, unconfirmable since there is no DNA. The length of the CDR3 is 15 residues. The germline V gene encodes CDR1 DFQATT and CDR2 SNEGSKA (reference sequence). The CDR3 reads CSARDRAGGHNEQFF.

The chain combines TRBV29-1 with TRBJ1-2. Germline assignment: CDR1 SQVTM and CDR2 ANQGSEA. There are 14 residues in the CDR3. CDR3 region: CSEGPREVDYGYTF.

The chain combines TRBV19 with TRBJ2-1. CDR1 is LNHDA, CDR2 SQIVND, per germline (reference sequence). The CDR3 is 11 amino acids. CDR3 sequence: CASRSGNEQFF.

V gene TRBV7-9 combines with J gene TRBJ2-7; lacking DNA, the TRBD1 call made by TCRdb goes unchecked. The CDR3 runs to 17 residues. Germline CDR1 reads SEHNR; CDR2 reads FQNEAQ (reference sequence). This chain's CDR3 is CASSPPVGTAAFYEQYF.

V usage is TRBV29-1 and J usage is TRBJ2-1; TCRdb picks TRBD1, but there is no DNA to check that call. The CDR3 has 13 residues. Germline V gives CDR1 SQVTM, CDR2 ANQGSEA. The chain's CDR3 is CSVIQGDYNEQFF.

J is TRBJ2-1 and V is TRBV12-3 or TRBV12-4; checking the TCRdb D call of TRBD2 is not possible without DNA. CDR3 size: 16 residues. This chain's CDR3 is CASTRREASSYNEQFF.

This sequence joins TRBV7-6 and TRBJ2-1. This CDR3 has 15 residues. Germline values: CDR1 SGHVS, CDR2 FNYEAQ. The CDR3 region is CASSSQWATNNEQFF. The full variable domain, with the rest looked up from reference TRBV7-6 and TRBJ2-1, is GAGVSQSPRYKVTKRGQDVALRCDPISGHVSLYWYRQALGQGPEFLTYFNYEAQQDKSGLPNDRFSAERPEGSISTLTIQRTEQRDSAMYRCASSSQWATNNEQFFGPGTRLTVL.

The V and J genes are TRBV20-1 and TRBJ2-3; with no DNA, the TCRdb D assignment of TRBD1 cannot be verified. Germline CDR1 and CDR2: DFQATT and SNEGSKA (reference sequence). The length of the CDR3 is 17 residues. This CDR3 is CSARDLRTGGRLDTQYF.

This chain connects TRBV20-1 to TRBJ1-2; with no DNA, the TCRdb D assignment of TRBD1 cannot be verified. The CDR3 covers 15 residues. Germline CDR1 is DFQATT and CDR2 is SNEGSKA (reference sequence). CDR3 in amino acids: CSARDGRDRNYGYTF.

The chain's CDR3 is CASSLRGQGDYEQYF. This sequence joins TRBV7-9 and TRBJ2-7; TCRdb picks TRBD1, but there is no DNA to check that call. Germline CDR1 reads SEHNR; CDR2 reads FQNEAQ (reference sequence). This CDR3 spans 15 amino acids.

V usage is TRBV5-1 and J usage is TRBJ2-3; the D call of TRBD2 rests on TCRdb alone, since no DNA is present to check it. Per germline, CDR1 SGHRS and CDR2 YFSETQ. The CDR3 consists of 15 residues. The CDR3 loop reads CASSASGRAADTQYF.

The CDR3 sequence is CASSPPYTGLGTDTQYF. This rearrangement joins TRBV3-1 to TRBJ2-3; without DNA, the TCRdb call of TRBD1 cannot be checked. Germline V lookup: CDR1 LGHDT, CDR2 YNNKEL (reference sequence). CDR3 size: 17 residues.